This TCR beta chain was recovered during a study of graft-versus-host responses after intestinal transplantation. Study details: Once they had received anti-thymocyte globulin induction, all recipients took tacrolimus and steroids for around three years.

This clone was counted only a few times. Germline trimming cut 7 bases from V and 2 bases from J; bases unmatched to any gene: 13. CDR1 is MGHRA, CDR2 YSYEKL, per germline. This CDR3 has 17 amino acids. Sequenced by immunoSEQ multiplex PCR; TCRdb stores in-frame clones only, minus some. The sample comprises roughly 23,000 clones, roughly 90% of which are singletons, and 2% rests with the top ten. The sequenced sample was PBMCs, obtained around 40 days after intestinal transplant. V gene TRBV4-1 combines with J gene TRBJ2-5, with 10 bases identical to TRBD1. The source is a human patient who received an intestinal transplant, so some T cells may come from the graft donor. The CDR3 region is CASTEFPGTGEQETQYF. For the CDR3, the DNA is TGCGCCAGCACCGAGTTTCCAGGGACAGGGGAACAAGAGACCCAGTACTTC.